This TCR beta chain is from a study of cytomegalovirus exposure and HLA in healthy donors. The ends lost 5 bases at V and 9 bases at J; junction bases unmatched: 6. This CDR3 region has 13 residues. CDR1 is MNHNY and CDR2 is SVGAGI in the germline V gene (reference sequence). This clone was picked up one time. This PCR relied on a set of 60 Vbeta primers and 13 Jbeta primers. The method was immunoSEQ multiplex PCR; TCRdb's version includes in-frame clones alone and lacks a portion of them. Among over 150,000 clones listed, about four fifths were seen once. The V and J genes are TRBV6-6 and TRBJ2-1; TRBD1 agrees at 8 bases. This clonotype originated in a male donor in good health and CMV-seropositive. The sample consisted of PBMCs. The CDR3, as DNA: TGTGCCAGCAGTCCCGACAGGGGTACTGAGCAGTTCTTC. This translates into CASSPDRGTEQFF.